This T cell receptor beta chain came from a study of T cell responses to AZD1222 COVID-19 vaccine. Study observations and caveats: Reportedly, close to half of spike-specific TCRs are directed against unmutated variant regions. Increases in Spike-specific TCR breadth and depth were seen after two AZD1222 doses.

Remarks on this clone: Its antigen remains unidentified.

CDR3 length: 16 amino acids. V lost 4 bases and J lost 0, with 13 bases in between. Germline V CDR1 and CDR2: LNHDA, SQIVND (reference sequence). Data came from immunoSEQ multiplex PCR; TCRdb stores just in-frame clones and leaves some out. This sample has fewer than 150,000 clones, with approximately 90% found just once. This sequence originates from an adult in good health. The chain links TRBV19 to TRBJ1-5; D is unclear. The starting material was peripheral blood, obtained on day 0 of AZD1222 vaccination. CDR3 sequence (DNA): TGTGCCAGTAGTACCAGGTGGGAAGTTAGCAATCAGCCCCAGCATTTT. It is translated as CASSTRWEVSNQPQHF.